What follows are 12 T cell receptor beta chains derived from one specimen sequenced in a study of tumor-infiltrating lymphocytes in primary liver carcinoma. Using a constant-region primer together with ProtoScript II reverse transcriptase, TCR beta cDNA was made from approximately 500 ng of total RNA. What produced the TCR beta libraries was three nested multiplex PCR rounds using slightly modified ARM-PCR. Rounds one and two of PCR, each of about 10 cycles, were primed with TRBV1-TRBV30 forward primers and a C-beta reverse primer. TCRdb re-analysed the multiplex PCR reads in MiXCR, keeping a single row per CDR3 protein. The table lists 90,000 to 140,000 distinct CDR3 sequences, roughly 85% of them singletons. Unsorted bulk tissue, about 18-32 mg of it, served as the source for co-extraction of RNA and DNA. Sample: liver tumor tissue from sampling region 3. Described subset: tumor region T3, left-lateral pole. The receptors come from a middle-aged man with primary liver carcinoma and hepatitis B virus infection.

The chain combines TRBV10-3 with TRBJ2-5, with D unclear. Germline lookup yields CDR1 ENHRY and CDR2 SYGVKD. Trimming stripped 11 bases from V and 1 base from J, with 14 bases between. This CDR3 spans 13 amino acids. The CDR3, as DNA: TGTGCCTCTCAGCAGGACCTCCAAGAGACCCAGTACTTC. This codes for CASQQDLQETQYF.

Regarding this clonotype: At one end the junction does not follow the germline gene, possibly because of a read error. The chain carries TRBV28 and TRBJ2-1; D ambiguous. Looked up from germline, CDR1 is MDHEN and CDR2 is SYDVKM. The CDR3 is 14 amino acids. The CDR3 is CASSFSAQWNEQFF. The CDR3, as DNA: TGTGCCAGCAGTTTCTCGGCACAGTGGAATGAACAGTTCTTC. Supplemented by reference TRBV28 and TRBJ2-1, the full variable domain reads DVKVTQSSRYLVKRTGEKVFLECVQDMDHENMFWYRQDPGLGLRLIYFSYDVKMKEKGDIPEGYSVSREKKERFSLILESASTNQTSMYLCASSFSAQWNEQFFGPGTRLTVL.

On this clonotype: An end of the junction differs from the germline gene, which may be a read error. The rearrangement joins TRBV29-1 to TRBJ1-1; D is uncertain. CDR1 SQVTM and CDR2 ANQGSEA come from the germline V gene. The CDR3 is 13 residues long. The CDR3, as DNA: TGCATCGTTGGGAAGACCCTGAACACTGAAGCTTTCTTT. It codes for CIVGKTLNTEAFF.

Notes on this clonotype: The junction differs from germline at one of its ends, possibly a read error. The chain employs TRBV6-2 or TRBV6-3 and TRBJ1-1; D call uncertain. The CDR3 has 14 residues. Germline lookup yields CDR1 MNHEY and CDR2 SVGEGT. CDR3 residues: CPSSTSSMNTEAFF. In nucleotides, the CDR3 is TGTCCCAGCAGTACAAGTAGCATGAACACTGAAGCTTTCTTT.

The chain is built from TRBV6-2 or TRBV6-3 and TRBJ2-2; tentatively, D is TRBD1 (5 bases). V gave up 6 bases and J gave up 9 bases, with 14 bases separating them. The CDR3 length is 13 residues. The germline V gene encodes CDR1 MNHEY and CDR2 SVGEGT. CDR3 amino acids: CASSPSDIRELFF. For the CDR3, the DNA is TGTGCCAGCAGCCCCTCGGACATAAGGGAGCTGTTTTTT.

Comments on this clonotype: Its ends do not fully match the called genes, so a read error is possible. This chain links TRBV4-2 with TRBJ1-2; 7 bases map to TRBD1. The CDR3 consists of 14 residues. CDR1 and CDR2 (germline): LGHNA, YNFKEQ. CDR3 protein: CVSSQDPGGDGYTF. The CDR3 DNA follows: TGTGTCAGCAGCCAAGACCCAGGGGGTGATGGCTACACCTTC.

Comments on this clonotype: This may come from a read error, since a much larger clone is one base off. The chain recombines TRBV2 with TRBJ2-5; D call uncertain. This CDR3 is 12 amino acids long. V shed 5 bases and J shed 7 bases, with 11 bases lying between them. Germline CDR1 and CDR2: SNHLY and FYNNEI. CDR3 nucleotides: TGTGCCAGCAGTACGCTCCCAAGGACCCAGTACTTC. Protein product: CASSTLPRTQYF.

The rearrangement joins TRBV14 to TRBJ1-6, with D tentatively TRBD1 (6 bases). Germline-derived CDR1 and CDR2 are SGHDN and FVKESK. The CDR3 contains 14 residues. Deletions cut 5 bases from V and 15 bases from J, with 20 bases between. The CDR3 DNA reads as TGTGCCAGCAGCTTAGGGGGGGAAAGGGCACACCTCCACTTT. Residues: CASSLGGERAHLHF.

This chain joins TRBV11-2 and TRBJ1-1; D remains ambiguous. Germline V gene sequence: CDR1 SGHAT, CDR2 FQNNGV. Trimming took 4 bases from V and 6 from J, leaving 9 bases between them. CDR3 size: 12 residues. CDR3 sequence (DNA): TGTGCCAGCAGCTCTAAACACGCTGAAGCTTTCTTT. This sequence encodes CASSSKHAEAFF.

A few counts support this clonotype. No conserved phenylalanine or tryptophan ends this CDR3, so it is likely a read error. The chain carries TRBV7-8 and TRBJ2-1; the D gene is possibly TRBD2 (5 bases). The CDR3 loop spans 14 amino acids. V lost 9 bases and J lost 7, with 19 bases in between. CDR1 SGHVS and CDR2 FQNEAQ come from the germline V gene. The CDR3 loop is CASSPAGRGNEQFI. The CDR3 DNA reads TGTGCCAGTAGCCCAGCCGGCCGCGGGAATGAGCAGTTCATC.

Turning to this clonotype: A junction end diverges from the germline sequence, so it may reflect a read error. The chain uses TRBV14 and TRBJ2-1; D gene ambiguous. Germline V CDR1 and CDR2: SGHDN, FVKESK. CDR3 length equals 16 residues. The CDR3 DNA follows: TGTGTCAGCAGTGCCGTAGTGGGATGGGTAAACAATGAGCATTTCTTC. It encodes CVSSAVVGWVNNEHFF. The whole variable domain, filled in from reference TRBV14 and TRBJ2-1, reads EAGVTQFPSHSVIEKGQTVTLRCDPISGHDNLYWYRRVMGKEIKFLLHFVKESKQDESGMPNNRFLAERTGGTYSTLKVQPAELEDSGVYFCVSSAVVGWVNNEHFFGPGTRLTVL.

This clonotype turned up a few times. Because the CDR3 is missing its conserved closing phenylalanine or tryptophan, this is likely a read error. V is TRBV4-2 and J is TRBJ1-5; D is uncertain. Germline CDR1 and CDR2: LGHNA and YNFKEQ. This CDR3 has 14 amino acids. Trimming shortened V by 6 bases and J by 5 bases, and 14 bases separated the two germline ends. The CDR3 sequence: CASSPAGGDQPQHL. In DNA, the CDR3 is TGTGCCAGCAGTCCTGCCGGCGGGGATCAGCCCCAGCATCTT.